Listed below are T cell receptor beta chains from one sample, sequenced in a study of blood T cell repertoires in COVID-19. Profiled with immunoSEQ multiplex PCR; TCRdb holds only in-frame clones, not every one. The table records roughly 220,000 clones, 88% of them present only once. Input material: PBMCs or T cells enriched from blood (not recorded which). The receptors derive from a woman in her twenties or thirties who had recovered from COVID-19. The CDR3 runs from the conserved cysteine through the conserved F or W. D genes are given only for firm matches. Expanded clones are given a class, and other clones once, few, many or no size at all.

D: TRBD2
J: TRBJ2-5
V: TRBV6-5
size: .
CDR3: CASRTAGGPQETQYF
DNA: TGTGCCAGCAGGACAGCGGGGGGCCCTCAAGAGACCCAGTACTTC

D: .
J: TRBJ2-7
V: TRBV2
size: .
CDR3: CAGGRGAYEQYF
DNA: TGTGCCGGTGGGCGGGGCGCCTACGAGCAGTACTTC

D: .
J: TRBJ1-5
V: TRBV6-1
size: .
CDR3: CASSEMGAANQPQHF
DNA: TGTGCCAGCAGTGAAATGGGAGCCGCCAATCAGCCCCAGCATTTT

D: .
J: TRBJ2-3
V: TRBV5-5
size: .
CDR3: CASSLPAGADTQYF
DNA: TGTGCCAGCAGCTTGCCTGCAGGTGCAGATACGCAGTATTTT

D: TRBD2
J: TRBJ2-3
V: TRBV28
size: .
CDR3: CASSFGLAVRRGTDTQYF
DNA: TGTGCCAGCAGTTTTGGGCTAGCGGTCCGGCGGGGCACAGATACGCAGTATTTT

D: .
J: TRBJ2-7
V: TRBV7-6
size: .
CDR3: CASRARVGGYEQYF
DNA: TGTGCCAGCAGAGCCCGAGTGGGGGGCTACGAGCAGTACTTC

D: .
J: TRBJ1-2
V: TRBV3-1/TRBV3-2
size: .
CDR3: CASSQDWTGTYGYTF
DNA: TGTGCCAGCAGCCAAGATTGGACGGGGACTTATGGCTACACCTTC

D: TRBD2
J: TRBJ2-3
V: TRBV11-3
size: .
CDR3: CASSLEVGGTDTQYF
DNA: TGTGCCAGCAGCTTAGAGGTGGGGGGGACAGATACGCAGTATTTT

D: .
J: TRBJ2-5
V: TRBV11-3
size: .
CDR3: CASSLGPAATQYF
DNA: TGTGCCAGCAGCTTGGGCCCAGCGGCGACCCAGTACTTC

D: TRBD2
J: TRBJ2-7
V: TRBV2
size: .
CDR3: CASSEGLAGREQYF
DNA: TGTGCCAGCAGTGAAGGCCTAGCGGGGAGGGAGCAGTACTTC

D: .
J: TRBJ1-2
V: TRBV15
size: .
CDR3: CATSNGSPYGYTF
DNA: TGTGCCACCAGCAATGGCTCCCCCTATGGCTACACCTTC

D: .
J: TRBJ2-7
V: TRBV4-3
size: .
CDR3: CASSQDRRGSSYEQYF
DNA: TGCGCCAGCAGCCAAGATAGAAGGGGCTCTTCCTACGAGCAGTACTTC

D: TRBD2
J: TRBJ2-1
V: TRBV7-3
size: .
CDR3: CASSFSGVAGFNEQFF
DNA: TGTGCCAGCAGCTTTAGCGGGGTAGCGGGCTTCAATGAGCAGTTCTTC

D: .
J: TRBJ1-1
V: TRBV7-3
size: .
CDR3: CASSFGENTEAFF
DNA: TGTGCCAGCAGCTTTGGAGAGAACACTGAAGCTTTCTTT

D: TRBD2
J: TRBJ2-1
V: TRBV9
size: once
CDR3: CASSVDSGVGNEQFF
DNA: TGTGCCAGCAGCGTAGACAGCGGGGTAGGCAATGAGCAGTTCTTC

D: TRBD2
J: TRBJ2-1
V: TRBV7-2
size: .
CDR3: CASSRRAGGPYNEQFF
DNA: TGTGCCAGCAGCCGCCGGGCGGGGGGTCCCTACAATGAGCAGTTCTTC

D: TRBD1
J: TRBJ1-4
V: TRBV9
size: .
CDR3: CASSPPGQGIKKLFF
DNA: TGTGCCAGCAGCCCGCCGGGACAGGGGATCAAAAAACTGTTTTTT

D: .
J: TRBJ1-2
V: TRBV5-6
size: .
CDR3: CASSPSPGGGTF
DNA: TGTGCCAGCAGCCCCTCTCCAGGTGGTGGCACCTTC

D: .
J: TRBJ2-1
V: TRBV5-1
size: .
CDR3: CASSLEGGSYNEQFF
DNA: TGCGCCAGCAGCTTGGAAGGGGGTTCCTACAATGAGCAGTTCTTC

D: .
J: TRBJ2-1
V: TRBV15
size: once
CDR3: CATSRGGPGGLYEQFF
DNA: TGTGCCACCAGCAGGGGGGGCCCCGGGGGGCTATATGAGCAGTTCTTC

D: .
J: TRBJ2-1
V: TRBV4-3
size: .
CDR3: CASSSGHRNEQFF
DNA: TGCGCCAGCAGCTCAGGACATCGTAATGAGCAGTTCTTC

D: TRBD1
J: TRBJ1-1
V: TRBV19
size: .
CDR3: CASSTRQGATEAFF
DNA: TGTGCCAGTAGTACCCGACAGGGGGCCACTGAAGCTTTCTTT

D: .
J: TRBJ1-2
V: TRBV19
size: .
CDR3: CASSIRQGGYGYTF
DNA: TGTGCCAGTAGTATCAGGCAGGGCGGCTATGGCTACACCTTC

D: .
J: TRBJ2-1
V: TRBV9
size: .
CDR3: CASSVGGFSSYNEQFF
DNA: TGTGCCAGCAGCGTCGGCGGGTTTAGCTCCTACAATGAGCAGTTCTTC

D: TRBD2
J: TRBJ2-3
V: TRBV7-6
size: .
CDR3: CASSSSGGARTDTQYF
DNA: TGTGCCAGCAGTTCTAGCGGGGGGGCCCGGACAGATACGCAGTATTTT

D: TRBD1
J: TRBJ2-7
V: TRBV6-5
size: .
CDR3: CASRIAGTDYEQYF
DNA: TGTGCCAGCAGAATAGCCGGGACAGACTACGAGCAGTACTTC

D: TRBD1
J: TRBJ1-2
V: TRBV19
size: .
CDR3: CASSPQGGYGYTF
DNA: TGTGCCAGTAGTCCCCAGGGGGGCTATGGCTACACCTTC

D: TRBD2
J: TRBJ2-3
V: TRBV5-6
size: .
CDR3: CASSSTSGGVADTQYF
DNA: TGTGCCAGCAGCTCGACTAGCGGGGGGGTGGCAGATACGCAGTATTTT

D: .
J: TRBJ1-3
V: TRBV18
size: .
CDR3: CASSNGQLSSGNTIYF
DNA: TGTGCCAGCTCAAATGGGCAGCTGAGCTCTGGAAACACCATATATTTT

D: .
J: TRBJ1-4
V: TRBV9
size: .
CDR3: CASSVRGATNEKLFF
DNA: TGTGCCAGCAGCGTCAGAGGTGCAACTAATGAAAAACTGTTTTTT

D: TRBD1
J: TRBJ1-2
V: TRBV3-1/TRBV3-2
size: .
CDR3: CASSQAPLSRGKDGYTF
DNA: TGTGCCAGCAGCCAAGCCCCCTTGAGCAGGGGGAAAGATGGCTACACCTTC

D: TRBD1
J: TRBJ1-1
V: TRBV12-3/TRBV12-4
size: .
CDR3: CASSLGTGVEAFF
DNA: TGTGCCAGCAGTCTCGGGACAGGGGTTGAAGCTTTCTTT

D: .
J: TRBJ1-1
V: TRBV29-1
size: .
CDR3: CSVEDQAQVGGVTEAFF
DNA: TGCAGCGTTGAAGATCAGGCCCAGGTAGGAGGGGTGACTGAAGCTTTCTTT

D: .
J: TRBJ1-4
V: TRBV7-9
size: once
CDR3: CASSPTGSADEKLFF
DNA: TGTGCCAGCAGTCCCACAGGGTCGGCGGATGAAAAACTGTTTTTT

D: .
J: TRBJ2-1
V: TRBV3-1/TRBV3-2
size: .
CDR3: CASSQVPVGSVEQFF
DNA: TGTGCCAGCAGCCAAGTTCCAGTCGGGTCGGTTGAGCAGTTCTTC

D: .
J: TRBJ1-1
V: TRBV6-5
size: .
CDR3: CASRAGLRITEAFF
DNA: TGTGCCAGCAGAGCAGGGCTTAGAATCACTGAAGCTTTCTTT

D: .
J: TRBJ2-1
V: TRBV4-2
size: few
CDR3: CASSQVSGGDGNEQFF
DNA: TGTGCCAGCAGCCAAGTGTCTGGCGGGGATGGCAATGAGCAGTTCTTC

D: TRBD2
J: TRBJ2-2
V: TRBV4-2
size: .
CDR3: CASSQVALAGGELFF
DNA: TGTGCCAGCAGCCAAGTCGCGCTAGCGGGCGGTGAGCTGTTTTTT

D: .
J: TRBJ1-6
V: TRBV7-2
size: few
CDR3: CASSLTGNNSPLHF
DNA: TGTGCCAGCAGCTTAACAGGAAATAATTCACCCCTCCACTTT

D: .
J: TRBJ1-5
V: TRBV5-5
size: .
CDR3: CASSLNRAGQPQHF
DNA: TGTGCCAGCAGCTTGAACAGGGCGGGTCAGCCCCAGCATTTT

D: TRBD2
J: TRBJ2-3
V: TRBV10-2
size: .
CDR3: CASSVAGFTDTQYF
DNA: TGCGCCAGCAGTGTAGCGGGGTTCACAGATACGCAGTATTTT

D: .
J: TRBJ1-1
V: TRBV6-5
size: .
CDR3: CASSYQTPGEGTEAFF
DNA: TGTGCCAGCAGTTACCAGACCCCGGGGGAGGGTACTGAAGCTTTCTTT